This entry lists 21 T cell receptor beta chains sequenced from one sample in a study of shared clonotypes between healthy human individuals. Terminally differentiated effector memory CD45RA+ cells were excluded from the naive CD8 cells, which were CD45RO-negative and positively selected for CCR7. Assay: immunoSEQ multiplex PCR; the TCRdb copy retains only in-frame clones and omits some. The table shows hundreds of thousands of clones, with about 96% occurring only once. Sequences were obtained from naive CD8+ T cells sorted from blood. Every receptor here comes from a woman in her thirties in good health.

The V and J genes are TRBV6-1 and TRBJ2-7, with D possibly matching TRBD2 (7 bases). The CDR3 length is 17 residues. With 2 bases removed from V and 0 bases from J, the gap between germline ends came to 17 bases. In germline, CDR1 is MNHNS, CDR2 SASEGT. For the CDR3, the DNA is TGTGCCAGCAGTGAACGGGCAGGGGAGGGTCTCTCCTACGAGCAGTACTTC. Translation: CASSERAGEGLSYEQYF.

The V and J genes are TRBV19 and TRBJ1-1; no reliable D call. This CDR3 has 13 residues. Trimming stripped 6 bases from V and 2 bases from J, with 10 bases between. The germline gives CDR1 LNHDA, CDR2 SQIVND (reference sequence). CDR3 bases: TGTGCCAGTAGCCCAAGGGCCAACACTGAAGCTTTCTTT. Translation gives CASSPRANTEAFF. The full variable domain, rest sourced from reference TRBV19 and TRBJ1-1, is DGGITQSPKYLFRKEGQNVTLSCEQNLNHDAMYWYRQDPGQGLRLIYYSQIVNDFQKGDIAEGYSVSREKKESFPLTVTSAQKNPTAFYLCASSPRANTEAFFGQGTRLTVV.

This chain joins TRBV7-9 and TRBJ1-5, with 8 nucleotides matching TRBD1. J gave up 5 bases and V 5 bases, and 5 bases lay outside the gene matches. The CDR3 covers 14 residues. CDR1 and CDR2 from the germline V gene are SEHNR and FQNEAQ (reference sequence). CDR3 region: CASSTGGSHQPQHF. The CDR3 region has the DNA TGTGCCAGCAGCACAGGGGGTTCTCATCAGCCCCAGCATTTT.

V is TRBV2 and J is TRBJ2-2; D unresolved. This CDR3 is 13 amino acids long. CDR1 and CDR2 from the germline V gene are SNHLY and FYNNEI. The V gene lost 8 bases and the J gene lost 6 bases, with 13 bases spanning the gap. CDR3 in amino acids: CASGPSRAGELFF. The CDR3 DNA reads TGTGCCAGCGGGCCTAGTCGGGCCGGGGAGCTGTTTTTT. The whole variable domain, remainder taken from reference TRBV2 and TRBJ2-2, is EPEVTQTPSHQVTQMGQEVILRCVPISNHLYFYWYRQILGQKVEFLVSFYNNEISEKSEIFDDQFSVERPDGSNFTLKIRSTKLEDSAMYFCASGPSRAGELFFGEGSRLTVL.

J is TRBJ2-7 and V is TRBV27, with D hard to call. In germline, CDR1 is MNHEY, CDR2 SMNVEV (reference sequence). The ends were cut back, 5 bases at V and 5 bases at J, with 13 bases in the middle. CDR3 size: 13 residues. The DNA of the CDR3 is TGTGCCAGCAGTCCGGGCTGGGGTGACGAGCAGTACTTC. Its protein product is CASSPGWGDEQYF.

The chain is built from TRBV6-1 and TRBJ2-7, with D perhaps TRBD1 or TRBD2 (5 bases each). The CDR3 is 15 amino acids. Between the trimmed V and J ends, which lost 4 bases and 2 bases, there was a span of 15 bases. Germline CDR1 reads MNHNS; CDR2 reads SASEGT. Here the CDR3 DNA reads TGTGCCAGCAGTGGACCTCCGGGACCTACCTACGAGCAGTACTTC. The encoded protein is CASSGPPGPTYEQYF.

The rearrangement links TRBV2 to TRBJ2-7; D perhaps matches TRBD2 (5 bases). This CDR3 is 21 amino acids long. Looked up from germline, CDR1 is SNHLY and CDR2 is FYNNEI. V shed 3 bases and J shed 2 bases, with 32 bases lying between them. The CDR3 loop reads CASSERIVPRITSIGAYEQYF. The DNA for the CDR3 is TGTGCCAGCAGTGAGCGTATTGTACCCAGAATAACCAGTATCGGGGCCTACGAGCAGTACTTC.

This clone turned up a few times. The genes are TRBV18 and TRBJ2-2; D not resolved. This CDR3 spans 11 amino acids. CDR1 is KGHSH, CDR2 LQKENI, per germline. V was shortened by 7 bases and J by 5 bases, with 5 bases between the two germline ends. The CDR3 protein is CASFNTGELFF. The DNA for the CDR3 is TGTGCCAGCTTTAATACCGGGGAGCTGTTTTTT.

The rearrangement uses TRBV27 and TRBJ1-1; TRBD1 matches at 8 bases. This CDR3 is 14 amino acids long. Trimming took 4 bases from V and 3 from J; bases not matched to a gene: 4. Germline CDR1 MNHEY, CDR2 SMNVEV (reference sequence). CDR3 loop: CASSWAGGHTEAFF. DNA for the CDR3: TGTGCCAGCAGTTGGGCAGGGGGCCACACTGAAGCTTTCTTT.

The V and J genes are TRBV28 and TRBJ2-7; TRBD2 matches at 14 bases. In germline, CDR1 is MDHEN, CDR2 SYDVKM. CDR3 length: 16 amino acids. V lost 1 base, J lost 3 bases, and 2 bases stayed unmatched. CDR3 loop: CASSLSGTSGSYEQYF. The CDR3 nucleotides read TGTGCCAGCAGTTTATCTGGGACTAGCGGGAGCTACGAGCAGTACTTC.

The chain joins TRBV6-6 to TRBJ2-1; possible D gene TRBD1, 6 bases. This CDR3 has 14 amino acids. Germline assignment: CDR1 MNHNY and CDR2 SVGAGI (reference sequence). V was pared by 6 bases and J by 10 bases, with 19 bases between. The chain's CDR3 is CASSLDVRGWEQFF. In DNA, the CDR3 is TGTGCCAGCAGCTTAGACGTCAGGGGTTGGGAGCAGTTCTTC.

The chain links TRBV27 to TRBJ2-1; 14 nucleotides match TRBD2. V shed 6 bases and J 1 base; nucleotides not matched to a gene: 11. CDR3 length: 19 amino acids. The germline V gene encodes CDR1 MNHEY and CDR2 SMNVEV (reference sequence). CDR3 in DNA: TGTGCCAGCAGCCCCAGACTAGCGGGAGGGCCTGGTTCCTACAATGAGCAGTTCTTC. Protein: CASSPRLAGGPGSYNEQFF.

This clone was found once. The chain has TRBV9 and TRBJ1-2; weak D call: TRBD1 (6 bases). The germline CDR1 and CDR2 sequences are SGDLS and YYNGEE. The CDR3 covers 17 residues. With 2 bases removed from V and 9 bases from J, the gap between germline ends came to 26 bases. CDR3 sequence reads: CASSVAFRTDPKSRYTF. CDR3 coding DNA: TGTGCCAGCAGCGTTGCCTTCAGGACAGACCCTAAATCCCGCTACACCTTC.

J is TRBJ2-1 and V is TRBV4-2; D remains ambiguous. This CDR3 contains 14 residues. The V end was cut by 5 bases, the J end by 5 bases, with 13 bases between. Germline loops: CDR1 LGHNA, CDR2 YNFKEQ. This CDR3 is CASSVLVKDNEQFF. CDR3 coding DNA: TGTGCCAGCAGCGTACTTGTTAAGGACAATGAGCAGTTCTTC.

This clone was seen once. The rearrangement uses TRBV5-1 and TRBJ2-6; the D is unclear. Germline V gene sequence: CDR1 SGHRS, CDR2 YFSETQ. CDR3 length equals 15 residues. Trimming left V 4 bases short and J 1 base short, with 9 bases between. The CDR3 reads CASSIGRSGANVLTF. Here the CDR3 DNA reads TGCGCCAGCAGCATTGGTAGGTCTGGGGCCAACGTCCTGACTTTC.

The gene calls are TRBV5-6 and TRBJ1-3; 12 bases are shared with TRBD1. The junction had 10 bases not matched to a gene; V was cut back by 3 bases and J by 3 bases. CDR3 length equals 18 residues. The germline V gene has CDR1 SGHDT and CDR2 YYEEEE. The CDR3 region is CASSSSRDRGRRGNTIYF. CDR3 DNA: TGTGCCAGCAGCTCGTCCCGGGACAGGGGGCGGCGTGGAAACACCATATATTTT.

The rearrangement links TRBV20-1 to TRBJ2-5, with unresolved D. The J call may be mistaken, given a closer DNA end match to TRBJ2-7. Germline V gene sequence: CDR1 DFQATT, CDR2 SNEGSKA (reference sequence). This CDR3 has 11 amino acids. The CDR3 reads CSAREMGEQYF. In nucleotides, the CDR3 is TGCAGTGCTAGAGAGATGGGCGAGCAGTACTTC.

The chain has TRBV27 and TRBJ2-7; 11 bases line up with TRBD1. The length of the CDR3 is 16 residues. Looked up from germline, CDR1 is MNHEY and CDR2 is SMNVEV (reference sequence). The junction had 6 bases not matched to a gene; V was cut back by 1 base and J by 4 bases. CDR3 DNA sequence: TGTGCCAGCAGTTTATTTGGAGGGACAGGGGGTTACGAGCAGTACTTC. Residues: CASSLFGGTGGYEQYF.

This chain links TRBV28 with TRBJ1-5; 8 bases align to TRBD1. The germline V gene encodes CDR1 MDHEN and CDR2 SYDVKM. The CDR3 loop spans 13 amino acids. V was pared by 6 bases and J by 9 bases, with 7 bases of the junction left unmatched. The CDR3 DNA reads TGTGCCAGCAGCGGACAGGGTCCAGGGCCCCAGCATTTT. Translated, it gives CASSGQGPGPQHF. The variable domain in full, with the rest retrieved from reference TRBV28 and TRBJ1-5, is DVKVTQSSRYLVKRTGEKVFLECVQDMDHENMFWYRQDPGLGLRLIYFSYDVKMKEKGDIPEGYSVSREKKERFSLILESASTNQTSMYLCASSGQGPGPQHFGDGTRLSIL.

Regarding this clone: Different DNA sequences within this sample yield the same CDR3. The gene calls are TRBV27 and TRBJ2-7; the D gene is possibly TRBD1 (6 bases). CDR3 length: 14 residues. Germline V gives CDR1 MNHEY, CDR2 SMNVEV (reference sequence). Deletions cut 3 bases from V and 2 bases from J, with 11 bases between. The CDR3 loop reads CASSFRQDPYEQYF. CDR3 sequence (DNA): TGTGCCAGCAGTTTCCGACAGGACCCCTACGAGCAGTACTTC.

This chain uses TRBV27 with TRBJ1-4; possible D gene TRBD1, 5 bases. V was cut by 2 bases and J by 5 bases, with 9 bases left in between. Germline V gene sequence: CDR1 MNHEY, CDR2 SMNVEV (reference sequence). This CDR3 spans 14 amino acids. The CDR3 region is CASSLRDGNEKLFF. CDR3 bases: TGTGCCAGCAGTTTACGGGACGGGAATGAAAAACTGTTTTTT.